A single sample gave rise to the 3 T cell receptor beta chains below, sequenced in a study of relationships among human T cell subsets. After CD4+CD56+ natural killer T cells were removed, anti-CD294 beads selected CD4+CD25-CD294+ Th2 cells. Semiquantitative ARM-PCR amplified T cell receptor alpha and beta CDR3 regions from mRNA. In ARM-PCR, communal superprimers followed tagged nested gene-specific primers for exponential amplification. TCRdb reprocessed the multiplex PCR reads with MiXCR, giving one entry per CDR3 protein. The table includes some 4,200 distinct CDR3 sequences, roughly 50% detected once. Sequencing was performed on CD4+ Th2 cells sorted from blood. All receptors derive from a man aged 35 to 55 in good health.

This clonotype was seen more than once but under ten times. The chain couples TRBV6-6 to TRBJ1-5; D is possibly TRBD1 (6 bases). The CDR3 loop spans 17 amino acids. V lost 2 bases, J lost 2 bases, and 16 bases lay in between. Germline-derived CDR1 and CDR2 are MNHNY and SVGAGI (reference sequence). This CDR3 is CASSYREGGTGNQPQHF. CDR3 DNA sequence: TGTGCCAGCAGTTACCGGGAGGGGGGGACCGGCAATCAGCCCCAGCATTTT.

The V call is TRBV20-1, the J call TRBJ2-3; D is undetermined. The V gene lost 5 bases and the J gene lost 6 bases, with 12 bases spanning the gap. CDR1 and CDR2 from the germline V gene are DFQATT and SNEGSKA (reference sequence). The CDR3 is 12 residues long. In nucleotides, the CDR3 is TGCAGTGCTTCGGACCCTGGGGATACGCAGTATTTT. Translation gives CSASDPGDTQYF.

This clonotype was detected a few times. The chain links TRBV11-1 to TRBJ2-7, with 8 bases identical to TRBD2. This CDR3 contains 14 residues. Trimming at V came to 6 bases and at J to 5 bases, leaving 9 bases not matched to a gene. Germline values: CDR1 SGHAT, CDR2 FQDESV (reference sequence). CDR3 DNA: TGTGCCAGCAGTTCGCATGGGACTAGTAACGAGCAGTACTTC. It codes for CASSSHGTSNEQYF.